The clone carrying this T cell receptor beta chain was picked up many times. RNA transcripts provided the source from which TCR beta CDR3 regions were amplified. A first-round RT-PCR of the TCR CDR3 used the HTBI primer set. MiXCR was run by TCRdb on the multiplex PCR reads, yielding one entry per CDR3 protein. Altogether over 700,000 distinct CDR3 sequences are present, just over 35% being singletons, with the ten largest covering less than 35%. This specimen comes from a study of T cells in Graves' hyperthyroidism and ophthalmopathy. Trimming removed 2 bases from V and 1 base from J, with 8 bases in between. This CDR3 comprises 14 residues. In germline, CDR1 is SGHTA, CDR2 FQGNSA.

The material sequenced was blood. The TCR originated in a woman aged 40 to 55 with Graves' hyperthyroidism. The chain employs TRBV7-2 and TRBJ1-1; D perhaps matches TRBD1 (6 bases). For the CDR3, the DNA is TGTGCCAGCAGCTTAAGGGGACAGAACACTGAAGCTTTCTTT. Translated, it gives CASSLRGQNTEAFF.